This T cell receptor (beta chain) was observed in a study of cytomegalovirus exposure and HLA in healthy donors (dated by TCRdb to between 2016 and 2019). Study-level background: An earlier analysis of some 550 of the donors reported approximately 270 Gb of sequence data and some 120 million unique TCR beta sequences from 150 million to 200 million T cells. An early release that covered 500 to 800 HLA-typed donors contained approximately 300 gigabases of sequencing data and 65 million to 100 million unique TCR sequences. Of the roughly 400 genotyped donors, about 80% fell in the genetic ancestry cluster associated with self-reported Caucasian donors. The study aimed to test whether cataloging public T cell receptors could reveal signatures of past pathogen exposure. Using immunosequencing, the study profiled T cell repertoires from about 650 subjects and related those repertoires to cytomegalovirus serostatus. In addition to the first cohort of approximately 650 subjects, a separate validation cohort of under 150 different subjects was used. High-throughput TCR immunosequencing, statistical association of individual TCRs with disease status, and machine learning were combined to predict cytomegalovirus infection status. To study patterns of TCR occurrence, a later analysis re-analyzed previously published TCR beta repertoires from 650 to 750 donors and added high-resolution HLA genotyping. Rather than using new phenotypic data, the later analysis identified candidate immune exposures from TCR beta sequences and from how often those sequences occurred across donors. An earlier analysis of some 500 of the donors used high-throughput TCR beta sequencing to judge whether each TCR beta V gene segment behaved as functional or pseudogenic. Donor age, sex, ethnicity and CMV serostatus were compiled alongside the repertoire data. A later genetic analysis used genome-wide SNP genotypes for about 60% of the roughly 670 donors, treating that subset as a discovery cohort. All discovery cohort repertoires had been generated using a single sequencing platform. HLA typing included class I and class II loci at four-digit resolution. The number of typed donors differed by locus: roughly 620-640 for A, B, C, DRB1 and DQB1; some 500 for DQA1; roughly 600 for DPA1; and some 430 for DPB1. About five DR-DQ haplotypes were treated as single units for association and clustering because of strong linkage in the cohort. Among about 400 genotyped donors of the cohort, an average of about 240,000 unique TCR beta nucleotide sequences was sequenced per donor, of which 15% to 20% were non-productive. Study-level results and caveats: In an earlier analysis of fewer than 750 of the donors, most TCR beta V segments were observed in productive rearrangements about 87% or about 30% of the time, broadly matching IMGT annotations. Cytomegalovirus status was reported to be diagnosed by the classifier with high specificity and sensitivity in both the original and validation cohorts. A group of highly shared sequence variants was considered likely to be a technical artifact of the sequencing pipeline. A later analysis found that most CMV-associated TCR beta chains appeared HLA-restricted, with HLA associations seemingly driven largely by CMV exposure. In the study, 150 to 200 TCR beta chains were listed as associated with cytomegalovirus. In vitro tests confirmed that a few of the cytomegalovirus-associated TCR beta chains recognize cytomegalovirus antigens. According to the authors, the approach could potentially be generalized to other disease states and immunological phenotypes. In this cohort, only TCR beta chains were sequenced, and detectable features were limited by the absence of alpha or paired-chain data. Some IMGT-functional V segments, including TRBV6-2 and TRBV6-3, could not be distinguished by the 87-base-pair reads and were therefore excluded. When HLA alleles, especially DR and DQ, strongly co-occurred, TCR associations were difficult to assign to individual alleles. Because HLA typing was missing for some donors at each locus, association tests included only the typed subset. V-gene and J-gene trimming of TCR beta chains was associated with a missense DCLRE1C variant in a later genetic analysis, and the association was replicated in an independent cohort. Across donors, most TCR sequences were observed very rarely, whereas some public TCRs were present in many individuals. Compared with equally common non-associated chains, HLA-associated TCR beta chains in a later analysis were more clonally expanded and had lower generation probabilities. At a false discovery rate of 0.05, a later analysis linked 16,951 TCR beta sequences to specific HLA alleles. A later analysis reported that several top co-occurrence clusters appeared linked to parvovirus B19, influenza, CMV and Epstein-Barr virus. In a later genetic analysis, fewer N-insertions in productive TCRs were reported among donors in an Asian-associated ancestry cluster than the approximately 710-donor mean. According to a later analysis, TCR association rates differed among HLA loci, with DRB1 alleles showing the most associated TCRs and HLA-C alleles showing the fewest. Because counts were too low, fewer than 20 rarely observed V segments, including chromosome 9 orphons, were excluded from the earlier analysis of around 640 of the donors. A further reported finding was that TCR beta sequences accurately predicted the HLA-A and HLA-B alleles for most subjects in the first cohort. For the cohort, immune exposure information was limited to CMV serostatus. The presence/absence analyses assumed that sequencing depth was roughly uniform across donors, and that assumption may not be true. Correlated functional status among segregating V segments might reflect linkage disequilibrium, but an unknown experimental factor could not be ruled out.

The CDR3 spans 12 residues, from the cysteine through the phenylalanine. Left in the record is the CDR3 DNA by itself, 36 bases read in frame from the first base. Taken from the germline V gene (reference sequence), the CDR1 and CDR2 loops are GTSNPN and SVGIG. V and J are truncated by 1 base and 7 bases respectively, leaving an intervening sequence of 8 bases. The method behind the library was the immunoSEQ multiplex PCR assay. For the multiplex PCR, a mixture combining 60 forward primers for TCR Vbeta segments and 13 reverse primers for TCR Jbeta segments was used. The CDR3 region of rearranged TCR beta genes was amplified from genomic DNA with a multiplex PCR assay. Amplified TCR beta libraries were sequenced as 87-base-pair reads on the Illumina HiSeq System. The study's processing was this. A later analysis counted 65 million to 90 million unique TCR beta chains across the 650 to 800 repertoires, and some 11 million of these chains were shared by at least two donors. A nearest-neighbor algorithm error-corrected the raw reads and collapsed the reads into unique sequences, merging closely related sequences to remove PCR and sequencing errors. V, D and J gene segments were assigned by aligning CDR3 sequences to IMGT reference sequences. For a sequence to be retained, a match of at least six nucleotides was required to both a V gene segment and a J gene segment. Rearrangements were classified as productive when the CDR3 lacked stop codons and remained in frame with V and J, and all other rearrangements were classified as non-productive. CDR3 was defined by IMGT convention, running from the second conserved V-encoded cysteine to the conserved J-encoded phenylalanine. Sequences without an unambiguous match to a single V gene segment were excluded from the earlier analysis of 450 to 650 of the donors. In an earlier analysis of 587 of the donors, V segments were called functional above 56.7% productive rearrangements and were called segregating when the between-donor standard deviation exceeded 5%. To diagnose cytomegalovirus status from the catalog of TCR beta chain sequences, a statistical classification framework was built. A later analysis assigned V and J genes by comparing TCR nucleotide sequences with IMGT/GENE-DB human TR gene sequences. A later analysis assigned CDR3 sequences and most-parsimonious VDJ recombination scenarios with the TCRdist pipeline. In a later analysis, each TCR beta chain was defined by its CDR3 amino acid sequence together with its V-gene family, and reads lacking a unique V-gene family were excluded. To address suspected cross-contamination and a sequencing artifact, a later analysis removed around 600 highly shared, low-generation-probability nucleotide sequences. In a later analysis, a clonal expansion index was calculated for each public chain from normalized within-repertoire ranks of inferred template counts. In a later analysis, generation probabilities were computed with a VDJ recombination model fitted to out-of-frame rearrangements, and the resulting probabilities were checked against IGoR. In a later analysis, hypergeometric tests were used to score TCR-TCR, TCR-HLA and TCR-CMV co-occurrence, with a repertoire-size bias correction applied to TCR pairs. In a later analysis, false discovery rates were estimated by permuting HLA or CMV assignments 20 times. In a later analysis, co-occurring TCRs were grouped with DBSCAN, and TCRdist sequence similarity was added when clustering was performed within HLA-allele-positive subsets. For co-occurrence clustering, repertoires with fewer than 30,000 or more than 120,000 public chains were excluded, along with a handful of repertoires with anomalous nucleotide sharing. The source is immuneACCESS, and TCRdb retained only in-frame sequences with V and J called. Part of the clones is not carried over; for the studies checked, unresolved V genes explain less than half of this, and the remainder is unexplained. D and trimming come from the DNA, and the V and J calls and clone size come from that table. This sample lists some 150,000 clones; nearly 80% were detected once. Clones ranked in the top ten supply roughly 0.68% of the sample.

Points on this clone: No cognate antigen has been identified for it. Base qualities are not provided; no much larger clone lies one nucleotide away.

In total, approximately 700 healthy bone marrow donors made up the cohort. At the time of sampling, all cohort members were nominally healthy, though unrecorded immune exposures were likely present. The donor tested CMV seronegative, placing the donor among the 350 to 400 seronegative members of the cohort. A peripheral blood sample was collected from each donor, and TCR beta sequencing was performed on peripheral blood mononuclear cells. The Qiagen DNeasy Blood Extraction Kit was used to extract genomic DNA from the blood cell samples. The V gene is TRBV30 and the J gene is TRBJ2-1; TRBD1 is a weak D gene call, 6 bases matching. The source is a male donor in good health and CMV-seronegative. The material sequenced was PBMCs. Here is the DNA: TGTGCCTGGAGTGCCCAGGGGAATGAGCAGTTCTTC. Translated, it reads CAWSAQGNEQFF.